This is a list of T cell receptor beta chains from one sample in a study of CD8 T cells in Susac syndrome. One entry per CDR3 protein, called by TCRdb with MiXCR from the immunoSEQ multiplex PCR reads. The data contain about 190,000 distinct CDR3 sequences, roughly 92% of them singletons. The material sequenced was CD4+ T cells from PBMCs. These receptors all come from a human donor in good health. Both conserved end residues are part of each CDR3. The D gene is left open where the match is weak. Clone size is not always given. Where it is, it says once, few, many or a class for expanded clones.

CDR3nt: TGTGCCACCAGGAAGGGACAGGGGGCTGGCTACACCTTC
CDR3aa: CATRKGQGAGYTF
abundance: NA
v_gene: TRBV15
d_gene: TRBD1
j_gene: TRBJ1-2

CDR3nt: TGTGCCATCTCTCAGGGGGTTAGCACAGATACGCAGTATTTT
CDR3aa: CAISQGVSTDTQYF
abundance: NA
v_gene: TRBV10-3
d_gene: TRBD1
j_gene: TRBJ2-3

CDR3nt: TGCAGCGTTGTAACAGGGGGGACCGGGGAGCTGTTTTTT
CDR3aa: CSVVTGGTGELFF
abundance: NA
v_gene: TRBV29-1
d_gene: TRBD1
j_gene: TRBJ2-2

CDR3nt: TGCAGTGCTGCAAACCGAGCGCGGGGAGGGGATCAGCCCCAGCATTTT
CDR3aa: CSAANRARGGDQPQHF
abundance: NA
v_gene: TRBV20-1
d_gene: NA
j_gene: TRBJ1-5

CDR3nt: TGTGCCAGCAGTTCGACTAGCGAGTCCTACAATGAGCAGTTCTTC
CDR3aa: CASSSTSESYNEQFF
abundance: NA
v_gene: TRBV28
d_gene: TRBD2
j_gene: TRBJ2-1

CDR3nt: TGTGCCAGCGGTCGGATCGCGGCTGAAGCTTTCTTT
CDR3aa: CASGRIAAEAFF
abundance: NA
v_gene: TRBV28
d_gene: NA
j_gene: TRBJ1-1

CDR3nt: TGTGCCAGCAGCCGGTACCAAGAGACCCAGTACTTC
CDR3aa: CASSRYQETQYF
abundance: NA
v_gene: TRBV13
d_gene: NA
j_gene: TRBJ2-5

CDR3nt: TGTGCCAGCAGTCCATCTTACCCCAGGACTAGCTCCTACAATGAGCAGTTCTTC
CDR3aa: CASSPSYPRTSSYNEQFF
abundance: NA
v_gene: TRBV12-3/TRBV12-4
d_gene: TRBD2
j_gene: TRBJ2-1

CDR3nt: TGCAGTGCTAGAGATCCTAGCGGGGGGCCACTCGACACAGATACGCAGTATTTT
CDR3aa: CSARDPSGGPLDTDTQYF
abundance: NA
v_gene: TRBV20-1
d_gene: TRBD2
j_gene: TRBJ2-3

CDR3nt: TGTGCCAGCTCACCACCGGGGAAGAACACTGAAGCTTTCTTT
CDR3aa: CASSPPGKNTEAFF
abundance: NA
v_gene: TRBV18
d_gene: NA
j_gene: TRBJ1-1

CDR3nt: TGTGCCAGCAGGGGAGACAGGGGATCCCGTAGCAATCAGCCCCAGCATTTT
CDR3aa: CASRGDRGSRSNQPQHF
abundance: NA
v_gene: TRBV2
d_gene: TRBD1
j_gene: TRBJ1-5

CDR3nt: TGTGCCAGCAGCTCGTCGACTACCCTCTCCTATAATTCACCCCTCCACTTT
CDR3aa: CASSSSTTLSYNSPLHF
abundance: NA
v_gene: TRBV7-2
d_gene: NA
j_gene: TRBJ1-6

CDR3nt: TGTGCCAGCAGCTTAAATTTTCGGGTTACCGAAGCTTTCTTT
CDR3aa: CASSLNFRVTEAFF
abundance: NA
v_gene: TRBV13
d_gene: NA
j_gene: TRBJ1-1

CDR3nt: TGTGCCAGCAGCTTAGGCCACTACAATGAGCAGTTCTTC
CDR3aa: CASSLGHYNEQFF
abundance: NA
v_gene: TRBV7-6
d_gene: NA
j_gene: TRBJ2-1

CDR3nt: TGCGCCAGCAGCCATGACCCCTACAATGAGCAGTTCTTC
CDR3aa: CASSHDPYNEQFF
abundance: NA
v_gene: TRBV4-3
d_gene: NA
j_gene: TRBJ2-1

CDR3nt: TGCAGTGCTAGAGACATTATAGGAAATCAGCCCCAGCATTTT
CDR3aa: CSARDIIGNQPQHF
abundance: NA
v_gene: TRBV20-1
d_gene: NA
j_gene: TRBJ1-5

CDR3nt: TGTGCCAGCAGTGTTACAGGGGGTTGGCAGCCCCAGCATTTT
CDR3aa: CASSVTGGWQPQHF
abundance: NA
v_gene: TRBV12-3/TRBV12-4
d_gene: TRBD1
j_gene: TRBJ1-5

CDR3nt: TGTGCCAGCAGACGAGCAGGGGCTCAATATGGCTACACCTTC
CDR3aa: CASRRAGAQYGYTF
abundance: NA
v_gene: TRBV9
d_gene: NA
j_gene: TRBJ1-2

CDR3nt: TGTGCCAGCAGGGACAACTCTGGAAACACCATATATTTT
CDR3aa: CASRDNSGNTIYF
abundance: NA
v_gene: TRBV2
d_gene: NA
j_gene: TRBJ1-3

CDR3nt: TGTGCCAGTAGAAACGGGGACGGAAGACTCTCTGGAAACACCATATATTTT
CDR3aa: CASRNGDGRLSGNTIYF
abundance: NA
v_gene: TRBV19
d_gene: NA
j_gene: TRBJ1-3

CDR3nt: TGTGCCAGCAGCCAAGCTCCGGATTTCTCCTACGAGCAGTACTTC
CDR3aa: CASSQAPDFSYEQYF
abundance: NA
v_gene: TRBV3-1
d_gene: NA
j_gene: TRBJ2-7

CDR3nt: TGCGCCAGCAGCTTGGCCGGTAGGATATATGAAGCTTTCTTT
CDR3aa: CASSLAGRIYEAFF
abundance: NA
v_gene: TRBV5-1
d_gene: NA
j_gene: TRBJ1-1

CDR3nt: TGTGCCAGCAGTCGGACAGGGGGCACAGATACGCAGTATTTT
CDR3aa: CASSRTGGTDTQYF
abundance: few
v_gene: TRBV28
d_gene: TRBD1
j_gene: TRBJ2-3

CDR3nt: TGCAGTGCTAAATTTGTAGCCGGGGAGACCCAGTACTTC
CDR3aa: CSAKFVAGETQYF
abundance: once
v_gene: TRBV20-1
d_gene: NA
j_gene: TRBJ2-5

CDR3nt: TGTGCCAGCAGCGTGTTGACCCGCGGCAGGGGGCTTGACAATGAGCAGTTCTTC
CDR3aa: CASSVLTRGRGLDNEQFF
abundance: once
v_gene: TRBV5-6
d_gene: TRBD1
j_gene: TRBJ2-1

CDR3nt: TGTGCCAGCAGCGTAGCCCCGCTCAGCACAGATACGCAGTATTTT
CDR3aa: CASSVAPLSTDTQYF
abundance: NA
v_gene: TRBV9
d_gene: NA
j_gene: TRBJ2-3

CDR3nt: TGTGCCTGGAGTAGGGGGACTGAAGCTTTCTTT
CDR3aa: CAWSRGTEAFF
abundance: NA
v_gene: TRBV30
d_gene: NA
j_gene: TRBJ1-1

CDR3nt: TGTGCCAGCAGTGATGAGAGGAACACTGAAGCTTTCTTT
CDR3aa: CASSDERNTEAFF
abundance: NA
v_gene: TRBV6-1
d_gene: NA
j_gene: TRBJ1-1